This TCR beta chain originates from a study of neurological immune-mediated disorders (dated by TCRdb to the late 2010s). Context from the whole study: Among the 35 or so multiple sclerosis patients, roughly 31 had relapsing-remitting MS and 3 had secondary progressive MS. Peripheral blood TCR-beta repertoires from HTLV-I-associated myelopathy (HAM/TSP) patients, multiple sclerosis patients and healthy controls were compared by UMI-based sequencing. The 90 to 110 TCR-beta libraries covered PBMC samples along with longitudinal samples, technical triplicates, and paired sorted CD4+ and CD8+ T-cell subsets. Of the 68 subjects in the cohort, about 14 were HAM/TSP patients, roughly 34 were multiple sclerosis patients, and 20 were healthy controls. On the study overall, not on this receptor specifically: TCR clonal expansion was highest in HAM/TSP patients and lowest in MS patients, with MS patients falling below even healthy controls. No identical CDR3 amino acid sequences were found to be shared among expanded clones across subjects, suggesting that TCR-beta repertoires were private in all groups. The MS cluster showed no association with clinical or MRI features, and the authors stated that larger cohorts are needed. In phylogenetic analysis, the repertoires of 18 of 34 MS patients grouped into a cluster of related CDR3 sequences, which suggests a possible signature at the repertoire level.

For unsorted PBMC libraries, 2 million PBMCs were used after storage in RNAlater at -80 degrees C until RNA extraction. Multiple sclerosis patients were enrolled in a US clinical protocol evaluating disease progression by magnetic resonance imaging. Peripheral blood underwent Ficoll-Hypaque density gradient centrifugation to isolate PBMCs, which were then cryopreserved in liquid nitrogen. A remark on this clonotype: What antigen it recognizes has not been identified. No qualities accompany the bases; no much larger clone lies one base away.

To synthesize cDNA, template-switch 5'RACE was performed with a primer carrying a 10-nucleotide random unique molecular identifier so that each TCR transcript was tagged. Every sequencing run yielded over 160 million TCR-beta sequences covering 15-18 subjects. The RNeasy kit was used for extraction of total RNA. Using the KAPA Real-time Library Amplification kit, TCR-beta VDJ regions were amplified with primers for the TCR constant region and the 5'RACE anchor. A first PCR added sample indexes and Illumina adaptors, after which a second PCR increased the library yield. After Ampure bead purification, the roughly 650 bp TCR product was size-selected on a 2% E-gel SizeSelection system. Before pooling, library quality was assessed on a Bioanalyzer, concentration was determined with Qubit, and library quantification was performed with the Kapa Library Quantification kit. Paired-end 2 x 150 bp sequencing of the libraries was performed on an Illumina HiSeq 2500. To increase sequence diversity, roughly 24-31% phiX was spiked into each library pool. In the authors' own workflow: The UMI-based MiGEC pipeline processed quality-filtered reads and removed over 85% of raw TCR sequences during error correction. IMGT germline references were used for aligning VDJ genes, and each clonotype was defined as a unique CDR3 amino acid sequence together with its V-J genes. VDJtools evaluated clonal expansion, Shannon diversity and CDR3 relatedness (CalcPairwiseDistances, ClusterSamples); CLCbio workbench built phylogenetic trees. Using coefficient-of-variation modelling across technical triplicates, the study counted a clone as expanded if it had at least 8 unique UMIs. TCRdb redid the processing of the public reads, applying fastp at Q25 and MiXCR, and retained in-frame beta chains. CDR3 protein duplicates are merged, each entry listing the most common genes and DNA. The V and J calls reflect TCRdb's pipeline rather than the authors' work. The sample contains over 60,000 distinct CDR3 sequences, around 5.2% of them found a single time. Together, the top ten hold approximately 3% of the sample.

The cysteine opens and the phenylalanine closes a CDR3 of 17 amino acids. The CDR3 DNA has 51 bases and is translated from base 1. Looking up the germline V gene yields CDR1 SGHRS and CDR2 YFSETQ. Trimming at the junction amounts to 1 base on V and 2 bases on J, and the germline ends lie 15 bases apart. The source material was PBMCs. Here the chain combines TRBV5-1 and TRBJ1-4, with a tentative D gene TRBD1 over 5 matching bases. This receptor was identified in a woman younger than 45 with multiple sclerosis. The CDR3 reads CASSLTTGGRTNEKLFF. The bases are TGCGCCAGCAGCTTGACAACAGGAGGCCGCACTAATGAAAAACTGTTTTTT.